The sample holds many counts of the clone carrying this T cell receptor beta chain. This CDR3 has 13 residues. Trimming took 6 bases from V and 6 from J, leaving 15 bases between them. The germline V gene has CDR1 MNHEY and CDR2 SMNVEV (reference sequence). In the library, individual cDNA molecules carried attached unique molecular identifiers. TCRdb ran MiXCR on the 5' RACE reads and lists one entry per CDR3 protein. The data contain about 46,000 distinct CDR3 sequences, about a tenth of them singletons. The data are from a study of early T cells in non-severe SARS-CoV-2 infection. The receptor's source is an adult who was a healthcare worker with PCR-confirmed SARS-CoV-2 infection or an uninfected control (not recorded which). The chain links TRBV27 to TRBJ2-7, with no clear D. The sample here was whole blood, taken at baseline. This CDR3 reads CASRWASSGEQYF. The DNA of the CDR3 is TGTGCCAGCAGGTGGGCGTCGTCGGGCGAGCAGTACTTC.